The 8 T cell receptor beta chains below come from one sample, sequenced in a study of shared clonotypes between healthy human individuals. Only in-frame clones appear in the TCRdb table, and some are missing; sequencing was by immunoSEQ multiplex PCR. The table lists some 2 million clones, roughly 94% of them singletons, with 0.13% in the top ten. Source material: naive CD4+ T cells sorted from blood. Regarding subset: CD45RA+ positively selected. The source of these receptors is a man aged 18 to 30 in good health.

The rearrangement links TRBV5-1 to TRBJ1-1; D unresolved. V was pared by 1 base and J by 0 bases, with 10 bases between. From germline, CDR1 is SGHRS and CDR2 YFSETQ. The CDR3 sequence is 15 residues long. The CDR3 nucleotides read TGCGCCAGCAGCTTGTCCGGAAATTTGAACACTGAAGCTTTCTTT. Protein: CASSLSGNLNTEAFF. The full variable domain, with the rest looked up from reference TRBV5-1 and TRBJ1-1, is KAGVTQTPRYLIKTRGQQVTLSCSPISGHRSVSWYQQTPGQGLQFLFEYFSETQRNKGNFPGRFSGRQFSNSRSEMNVSTLELGDSALYLCASSLSGNLNTEAFFGQGTRLTVV.

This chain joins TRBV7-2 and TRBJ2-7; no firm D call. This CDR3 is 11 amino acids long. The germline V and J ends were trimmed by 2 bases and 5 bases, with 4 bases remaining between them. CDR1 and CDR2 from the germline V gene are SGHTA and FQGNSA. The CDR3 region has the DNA TGTGCCAGCAGCTTAATCAACGAGCAGTACTTC. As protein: CASSLINEQYF.

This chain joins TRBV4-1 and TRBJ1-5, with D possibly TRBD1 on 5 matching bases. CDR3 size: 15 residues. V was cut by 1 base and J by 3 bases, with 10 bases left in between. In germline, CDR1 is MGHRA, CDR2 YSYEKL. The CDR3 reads CASSQVAGVNQPQHF. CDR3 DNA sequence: TGCGCCAGCAGCCAAGTAGCGGGGGTCAATCAGCCCCAGCATTTT.

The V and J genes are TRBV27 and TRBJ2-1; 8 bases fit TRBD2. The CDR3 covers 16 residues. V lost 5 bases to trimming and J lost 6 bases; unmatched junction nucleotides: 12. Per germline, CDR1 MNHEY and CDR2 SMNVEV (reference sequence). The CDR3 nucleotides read TGTGCCAGCAGTCCCCTTGGTAGCGGGACGTCCAATGAGCAGTTCTTC. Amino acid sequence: CASSPLGSGTSNEQFF.

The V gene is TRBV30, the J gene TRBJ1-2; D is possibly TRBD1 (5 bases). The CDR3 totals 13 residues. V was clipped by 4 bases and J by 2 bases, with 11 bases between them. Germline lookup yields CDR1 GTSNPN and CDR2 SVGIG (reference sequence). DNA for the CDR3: TGTGCCTGGACGGTAAGGGGAAACTATGGCTACACCTTC. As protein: CAWTVRGNYGYTF.

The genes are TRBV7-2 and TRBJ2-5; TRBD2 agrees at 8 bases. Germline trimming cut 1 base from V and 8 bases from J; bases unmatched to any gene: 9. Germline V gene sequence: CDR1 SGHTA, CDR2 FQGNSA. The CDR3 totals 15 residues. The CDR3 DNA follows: TGTGCCAGCAGCTTAGATTCGGGAGGGAGGGGCACCCAGTACTTC. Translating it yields CASSLDSGGRGTQYF.

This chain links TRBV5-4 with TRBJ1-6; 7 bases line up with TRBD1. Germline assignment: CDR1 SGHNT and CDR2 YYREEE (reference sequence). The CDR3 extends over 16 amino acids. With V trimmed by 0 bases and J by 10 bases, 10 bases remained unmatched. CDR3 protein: CASSLDPTQGGSPLHF. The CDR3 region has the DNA TGTGCCAGCAGCTTGGACCCCACTCAGGGGGGATCACCCCTCCACTTT. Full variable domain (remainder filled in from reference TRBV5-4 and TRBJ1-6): ETGVTQSPTHLIKTRGQQVTLRCSSQSGHNTVSWYQQALGQGPQFIFQYYREEENGRGNFPPRFSGLQFPNYSSELNVNALELDDSALYLCASSLDPTQGGSPLHFGNGTRLTVT.

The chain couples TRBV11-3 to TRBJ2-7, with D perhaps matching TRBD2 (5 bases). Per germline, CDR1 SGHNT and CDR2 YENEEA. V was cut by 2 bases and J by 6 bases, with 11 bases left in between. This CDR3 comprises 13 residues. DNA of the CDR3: TGTGCCAGCAGCTTATCACTAGTCGGCGAGCAGTACTTC. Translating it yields CASSLSLVGEQYF.